This TCR beta chain was captured by sequencing in a study of T cell responses to AZD1222 COVID-19 vaccine. This clone turned up a few times. V lost 0 bases, J lost 4 bases, and 7 bases lay in between. This CDR3 spans 14 amino acids. Germline V gene sequence: CDR1 MNHNY, CDR2 SVGAGI (reference sequence). Only in-frame clones appear in the TCRdb table, and some are missing; sequencing was by immunoSEQ multiplex PCR. The table includes about 49,000 clones, roughly three quarters detected once. This chain uses TRBV6-6 with TRBJ1-3; D call uncertain. The clonotype was recovered from an adult in good health. Specimen: peripheral blood, collected on day 0 of MenACWY control vaccination. The CDR3 DNA reads TGTGCCAGCAGTTACTCGGAGTCGGGAAACACCATATATTTT. Its protein product is CASSYSESGNTIYF.